The 7 T cell receptor beta chains in this list originate from one sample, sequenced in a study of cytomegalovirus exposure and HLA in healthy donors. PCR amplification relied on 60 Vbeta primers (plus 13 Jbeta primers). Generated by immunoSEQ multiplex PCR, the TCRdb table keeps only in-frame clones and is missing some. The table shows under 90,000 clones, with roughly 80% occurring only once. The sample was PBMCs. The receptors here all came from a woman in her thirties or forties in good health and CMV-seronegative.

V gene TRBV6-1 combines with J gene TRBJ1-2; tentative D call: TRBD1 (6 bases). Trimming pared 5 bases from V and 3 bases from J, leaving 10 bases between. The CDR3 runs 13 residues. From germline, CDR1 is MNHNS and CDR2 SASEGT. This CDR3 is CASSPGEHYGYTF. For the CDR3, the DNA is TGTGCCAGCAGTCCAGGGGAGCACTATGGCTACACCTTC.

CDR3 in DNA: TGTGCCAGCAGGCCGGGTTACGCGGATGGCTACACCTTC. Its protein product is CASRPGYADGYTF. The chain is built from TRBV7-9 and TRBJ1-2; D ambiguous. Germline CDR1 and CDR2: SEHNR and FQNEAQ (reference sequence). Trimming took 6 bases from V and 6 from J, leaving 14 bases between them. The CDR3 sequence is 13 residues long.

The V and J genes are TRBV9 and TRBJ2-1; TRBD2 aligns across 13 bases. The CDR3 length is 15 residues. Germline values: CDR1 SGDLS, CDR2 YYNGEE. V lost 3 bases, J lost 4 bases, and 1 base stayed unmatched. CDR3 residues: CASSGTSGGYNEQFF. CDR3 coding DNA: TGTGCCAGCAGCGGGACTAGCGGGGGTTACAATGAGCAGTTCTTC. The entire variable domain, with the rest obtained from reference TRBV9 and TRBJ2-1, is as follows: DSGVTQTPKHLITATGQRVTLRCSPRSGDLSVYWYQQSLDQGLQFLIQYYNGEERAKGNILERFSAQQFPDLHSELNLSSLELGDSALYFCASSGTSGGYNEQFFGPGTRLTVL.

The chain couples TRBV5-1 to TRBJ2-7; the match to TRBD2 covers 7 bases. Germline trimming cut 0 bases from V and 2 bases from J; bases unmatched to any gene: 5. Germline values: CDR1 SGHRS, CDR2 YFSETQ. The CDR3 has 15 residues. The DNA for the CDR3 is TGCGCCAGCAGCTTGGCCCCTAGCGGAGCCTACGAGCAGTACTTC. The encoded protein is CASSLAPSGAYEQYF.

The chain joins TRBV27 to TRBJ1-2; TRBD1 matches 8 bases. Unmatched junction bases numbered 6, after V lost 5 bases and J lost 4 bases. The CDR3 runs 14 residues. CDR1 MNHEY and CDR2 SMNVEV come from the germline V gene (reference sequence). Here the CDR3 DNA reads TGTGCCAGCAGTCTGGACAGGGAGGGCTATGGCTACACCTTC. This gives the protein CASSLDREGYGYTF.

This chain uses TRBV28 with TRBJ2-2; D unclear. This CDR3 comprises 14 residues. Germline-derived CDR1 and CDR2 are MDHEN and SYDVKM. V dropped 3 bases and J dropped 5 bases, with 10 bases sitting between them. CDR3 in amino acids: CASSFVAWTGELFF. The CDR3 region has the DNA TGTGCCAGCAGTTTTGTAGCTTGGACCGGGGAGCTGTTTTTT.

The rearrangement joins TRBV14 to TRBJ1-1; weak D call: TRBD1 (5 bases). Trimming took off 1 base at V and 5 bases at J, with 11 bases between the two ends. Germline values: CDR1 SGHDN, CDR2 FVKESK. This CDR3 has 14 residues. The CDR3 nucleotides are TGTGCCAGCAGCCAAGGGGGCGGGGGTACTGAAGCTTTCTTT. It translates to CASSQGGGGTEAFF. Complete variable domain (other parts from reference TRBV14 and TRBJ1-1): EAGVTQFPSHSVIEKGQTVTLRCDPISGHDNLYWYRRVMGKEIKFLLHFVKESKQDESGMPNNRFLAERTGGTYSTLKVQPAELEDSGVYFCASSQGGGGTEAFFGQGTRLTVV.